Below, 13 T cell receptor beta chains from the same sample are listed, as sequenced in a study of Ad26.COV2.S vaccination and SARS-CoV-2 variants. The sample's treatment: some 19 received Ad26.COV2.S at low or high dose, single or two shots; roughly five received placebo; per-sample allocation not given. After the first vaccine or placebo injection, samples were drawn on day 63. Measured with immunoSEQ multiplex PCR; TCRdb has only the in-frame clones, and not every one. The table shows roughly 250,000 clones, with roughly nine tenths occurring only once. Sequenced here: peripheral blood, sampled in a trial of Ad26.COV2.S vaccine versus placebo. The receptors shown here come from a person aged 18-60 years who received the Ad26.COV2.S COVID-19 vaccine or a placebo.

V gene TRBV19 combines with J gene TRBJ2-4; TRBD1 might be the D (5 bases). The V gene lost 4 bases and the J gene lost 2 bases, with 12 bases spanning the gap. Germline assignment: CDR1 LNHDA and CDR2 SQIVND (reference sequence). The CDR3 runs 15 residues. CDR3 sequence: CASSTLRDPKNIQYF. CDR3 sequence (DNA): TGTGCCAGTAGTACCCTCAGGGATCCCAAAAACATTCAGTACTTC.

With respect to this clone: Other DNA sequences in the sample encode the same CDR3. The genes are TRBV20-1 and TRBJ2-5; D not certain. Trimming left V 0 bases short and J 5 bases short, with 4 bases between. Germline V gives CDR1 DFQATT, CDR2 SNEGSKA (reference sequence). The CDR3 extends over 11 amino acids. Written as DNA, the CDR3 is TGCAGTGCTAGAGATAGGGAGACCCAGTACTTC. Translated: CSARDRETQYF.

V and J are TRBV4-2 and TRBJ2-2; D is undetermined. The CDR3 has 17 residues. Trimming pared 1 base from V and 6 bases from J, leaving 18 bases between. Germline values: CDR1 LGHNA, CDR2 YNFKEQ. The CDR3 DNA follows: TGTGCCAGCAGCCAAGTAAGGATAGAATCGTTGGCCGGGGAGCTGTTTTTT. Protein product: CASSQVRIESLAGELFF.

The chain has TRBV7-2 and TRBJ2-2; TRBD2 might be the D (5 bases). Trimming shortened V by 6 bases and J by 7 bases, and 24 bases separated the two germline ends. The CDR3 covers 17 residues. Germline CDR1 reads SGHTA; CDR2 reads FQGNSA. The CDR3 here is CASSPNGRTRGYGELFF. Here the CDR3 DNA reads TGTGCCAGCAGTCCCAATGGACGGACCCGAGGGTACGGGGAGCTGTTTTTT.

The V call is TRBV11-2, the J call TRBJ2-7; D might be TRBD1 (7 bases). Germline V gene data show CDR1 as SGHAT and CDR2 as FQNNGV. This CDR3 comprises 16 residues. Trimming shortened V by 5 bases and J by 0 bases, and 17 bases separated the two germline ends. This chain's CDR3 is CASSPGGLGGSYEQYF. The DNA of the CDR3 is TGTGCCAGCAGCCCAGGGGGGCTAGGGGGCTCCTACGAGCAGTACTTC.

This clone has a handful of counts. This chain links TRBV21-1 with TRBJ2-1; TRBD2 is the table's D call, not checked against the DNA. TRBV21-1 is designated a pseudogene. This CDR3 has 13 residues. DNA for the CDR3: TGTGCTAGCAGCAAAGGAGGAGGAAATGAGCAGTTCTTC. It encodes CASSKGGGNEQFF.

This chain joins TRBV28 and TRBJ2-5; 15 bases are shared with TRBD2. J was trimmed by 2 bases and V by 3 bases; bases with no gene match: 1. Germline assignment: CDR1 MDHEN and CDR2 SYDVKM. The CDR3 has 16 amino acids. Written as DNA, the CDR3 is TGTGCCAGCAGTTTGGGACTAGCGGGAGGACAAGAGACCCAGTACTTC. This gives the protein CASSLGLAGGQETQYF.

This clone has only a few counts. As DNA, the CDR3 is TGTGCCAGCAGCACTTCTGCCGGGACAGGGCAATATGGCTACACCTTC. Translated: CASSTSAGTGQYGYTF. The chain has TRBV25-1 and TRBJ1-2; TRBD1 aligns across 9 bases. CDR1 and CDR2 (germline): MGHDK, SYGVNS. There are 16 residues in the CDR3. The ends lost 6 bases at V and 5 bases at J; junction bases unmatched: 13.

The CDR3 region is CATSGEPYGRTQYF. Written as DNA, the CDR3 is TGTGCCACCAGCGGTGAGCCTTACGGGAGGACCCAGTACTTC. The gene calls are TRBV15 and TRBJ2-5; D is possibly TRBD2 (6 bases). This CDR3 has 14 residues. Trimming took off 5 bases at V and 7 bases at J, with 17 bases between the two ends. Germline loops: CDR1 LNHNV, CDR2 YYDKDF (reference sequence). The whole variable domain, filled in from reference TRBV15 and TRBJ2-5, reads DAMVIQNPRYQVTQFGKPVTLSCSQTLNHNVMYWYQQKSSQAPKLLFHYYDKDFNNEADTPDNFQSRRPNTSFCFLDIRSPGLGDTAMYLCATSGEPYGRTQYFGPGTRLLVL.

The chain joins TRBV4-1 to TRBJ2-2; D is ambiguous. The CDR3 is made up of 13 amino acids. V was trimmed by 3 bases and J by 4 bases, leaving 6 bases between them. The germline V gene encodes CDR1 MGHRA and CDR2 YSYEKL. The CDR3 sequence: CASSHQPTGELFF. The CDR3 coding sequence is TGCGCCAGCAGCCATCAACCCACCGGGGAGCTGTTTTTT.

The chain couples TRBV11-3 to TRBJ2-2; no definite D call. From germline, CDR1 is SGHNT and CDR2 YENEEA. Deletions cut 1 base from V and 8 bases from J, with 11 bases between. This CDR3 has 14 amino acids. The chain's CDR3 is CASSLGHPKGELFF. The CDR3 DNA reads TGTGCCAGCAGCTTAGGTCATCCAAAGGGGGAGCTGTTTTTT.

V gene TRBV10-3 combines with J gene TRBJ2-2; 9 bases are a match to TRBD2. V dropped 4 bases and J dropped 5; count of bases not matched to a gene: 8. The CDR3 sequence is 16 residues long. Germline V lookup: CDR1 ENHRY, CDR2 SYGVKD. CDR3 nucleotides: TGTGCCATCAGTGGGGTTGCGGGAGGGCCGACCGGGGAGCTGTTTTTT. Its translation is CAISGVAGGPTGELFF.

This clone was recorded once. The chain has TRBV18 and TRBJ1-2; 7 bases align to TRBD1. V dropped 5 bases and J dropped 8; count of bases not matched to a gene: 11. The CDR3 is 14 amino acids. Germline-derived CDR1 and CDR2 are KGHSH and LQKENI. CDR3 sequence reads: CASSTDRAKRGYTF. The CDR3 nucleotides read TGTGCCAGCTCAACTGACAGGGCTAAAAGGGGCTACACCTTC. The variable domain in full, with the rest retrieved from reference TRBV18 and TRBJ1-2, is NAGVMQNPRHLVRRRGQEARLRCSPMKGHSHVYWYRQLPEEGLKFMVYLQKENIIDESGMPKERFSAEFPKEGPSILRIQQVVRGDSAAYFCASSTDRAKRGYTFGSGTRLTVV.